This T cell receptor beta chain was obtained from a study of blood T cells in healthy people across ages. General observations from the study: Age advanced and TCR beta diversity per million T cells fell, roughly linearly.

Worth noting for this clonotype: The antigen is not known.

V was shortened by 4 bases and J by 9 bases, with 19 bases between the two germline ends. Germline V gene sequence: CDR1 LGHNA, CDR2 YNFKEQ. There are 15 residues in the CDR3. With each sample, at least 6 micrograms of total RNA were extracted. Then a second PCR, running roughly 7 to 11 cycles, was carried out with a sample-barcoded 5' primer and a J-beta primer mix. TCRdb redid the calling of the 5' RACE reads with MiXCR, one entry per CDR3 protein. The profile covers almost 1 million distinct CDR3 sequences, with about 51% appearing a single time and over 20% taken by the ten largest. The origin of this receptor is a woman aged 60-70 years in good health. The sample taken for sequencing was blood. The rearrangement joins TRBV4-2 to TRBJ2-1, with D perhaps being TRBD1 or TRBD2 (5 bases each). The DNA for the CDR3 is TGTGCCAGCAGCCCCGAACGAAGCAGGGCGGGTGAGCAGTTCTTC. Encoded protein: CASSPERSRAGEQFF.